This TCR beta chain is drawn from a study of T cell repertoires in cytomegalovirus infection. For the study at large: TCR beta signatures that were public indicated CMV infection and matching HLA type. Study outcomes and limitations: Clonotype analysis showed dominance of the ex vivo response by HLA-C-restricted CMV-specific TCR beta clonotypes. Frequencies of public TCR beta families were cumulated, and this identified carriers of CMV plus the relevant HLA.

Only a few counts were recorded for this clonotype. Its matching antigen is unknown. TCRdb processed the reads anew with MiXCR; each CDR3 protein has one entry. Of 150,000 to 200,000 distinct CDR3 sequences listed, about 15% were seen once; the top ten hold approximately 25%. This CDR3 is built from 16 residues. V was clipped by 3 bases and J by 3 bases, with 18 bases between them. Germline V gene data show CDR1 as SGHTA and CDR2 as FQGNSA. The V gene is TRBV7-2, the J gene TRBJ2-7; D may be TRBD1 (5 bases). Input material: CD8+ T cells from PBMCs. The clonotype originates from a human donor in good health (CMV status not recorded). Some clones in this sample may be carry-over from other donors' samples. As DNA, the CDR3 is TGTGCCAGCAGCTTTGACAGCCGATACTCCAACTACGAGCAGTACTTC. Its translation: CASSFDSRYSNYEQYF.